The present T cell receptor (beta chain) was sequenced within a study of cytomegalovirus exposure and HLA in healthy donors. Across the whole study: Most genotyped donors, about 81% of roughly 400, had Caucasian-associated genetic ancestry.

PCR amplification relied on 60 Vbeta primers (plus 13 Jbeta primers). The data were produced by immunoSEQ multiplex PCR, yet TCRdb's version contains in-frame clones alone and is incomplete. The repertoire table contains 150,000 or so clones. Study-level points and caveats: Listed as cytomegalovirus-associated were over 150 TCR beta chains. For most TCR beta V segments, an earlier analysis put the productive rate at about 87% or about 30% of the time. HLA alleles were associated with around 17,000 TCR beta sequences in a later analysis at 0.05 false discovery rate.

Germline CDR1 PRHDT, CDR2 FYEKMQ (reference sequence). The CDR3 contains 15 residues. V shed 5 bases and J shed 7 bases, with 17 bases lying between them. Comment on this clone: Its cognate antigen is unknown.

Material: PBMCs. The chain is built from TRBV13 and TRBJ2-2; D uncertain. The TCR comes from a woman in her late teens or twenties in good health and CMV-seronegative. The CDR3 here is CASSPSGNLGGELFF. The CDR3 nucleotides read TGTGCCAGCAGCCCTTCGGGTAATCTTGGCGGGGAGCTGTTTTTT.